Sequencing of this TCR beta chain was carried out in a study of blood T cell repertoires in COVID-19. Cohort assignment relied on participant-reported clinical history. J gave up 4 bases and V 4 bases, and 6 bases lay outside the gene matches. The CDR3 loop spans 14 amino acids. Looked up from germline, CDR1 is LNHDA and CDR2 is SQIVND (reference sequence). As processed by the authors: Reference gene primers were amplified, and this amplification served to estimate nucleated cell counts. Method: immunoSEQ multiplex PCR; TCRdb's copy keeps in-frame clones and lacks some. The V and J calls and clone size were taken over from that table, and D and trimming were inferred from the DNA. Here the sample spans some 150,000 clones, around 80% being singletons.

This clonotype was sampled from a woman between 50 and 59 years old who had recovered from COVID-19. This chain joins TRBV19 and TRBJ1-2; 7 bases agree with TRBD1. Sequencing used PBMCs or T cells enriched from blood (not recorded which). Here the CDR3 DNA reads TGTGCCAGTAGTACAGGACAGGCGGGCTATGGCTACACCTTC. Translating it yields CASSTGQAGYGYTF.